This T cell receptor beta chain emerged from a study of identifying expanded T cells in peripheral blood. Study conclusions and caveats: Differentially abundant clones: around 1.2 between replicates, just under 17 at about 13 days, more than 18 at four. Variance in clone template counts between two-week samples significantly increased with total template count across all healthy donors.

Measured with immunoSEQ multiplex PCR; TCRdb has only the in-frame clones, and not every one. The profile shows some 93,000 clones, 88% of them singletons. The length of the CDR3 is 14 residues. During the collection period, no donor immune events like infections were recorded. In regard to this clone: No antigen is known for it.

This sequence joins TRBV12-2 and TRBJ2-7; the table calls TRBD2, which could not be checked here. TRBV12-2 is reported as a pseudogene. The sequence was obtained from a person aged 18 to 75 in good health. Input material: blood. The CDR3 sequence: CASRLDSSSYEQYF. In DNA form, the CDR3 reads TGTGCAAGTCGCTTGGACTCGAGCTCCTACGAGCAGTACTTC.